The rows below give T cell receptor beta chains drawn from one sample of a study of blood T cell repertoires in COVID-19. Sequenced by immunoSEQ multiplex PCR; TCRdb stores in-frame clones only, minus some. The sample includes under 200,000 clones, about 86% of them seen just once. Specimen: peripheral blood. The receptors were gathered from a human donor with acute or convalescent COVID-19. The donor label of this sample is uncertain. The CDR3 runs from the conserved cysteine through the conserved F or W. Fields, in order: D gene, clone size, V gene, J gene, CDR3 DNA, CDR3 protein. A D gene is named only where the DNA matches it firmly. The size entry is marked missing in some rows and otherwise reads once, few, many or a size class.

TRBD1	NA	TRBV7-9	TRBJ1-5	TGTGCCAGCAGCCGGACAGGGGTTAATCAGCCCCAGCATTTT	CASSRTGVNQPQHF
NA	NA	TRBV27	TRBJ1-4	TGTGCCAGCAGTTTGAAGACAGACACTGGAAAACTGTTTTTT	CASSLKTDTGKLFF
NA	NA	TRBV30	TRBJ1-3	TGTGCCTGGAGTTTACAGAGGGATGGAAACACCATATATTTT	CAWSLQRDGNTIYF
NA	NA	TRBV5-1	TRBJ1-4	TGCGCCAGCAGCTTGGACGGGGGGTTAGATGAAAAACTGTTTTTT	CASSLDGGLDEKLFF
NA	NA	TRBV3-1/TRBV3-2	TRBJ1-2	TGTGCCAGCAGCCAAGATTTGGGGGGTTATGGCTACACCTTC	CASSQDLGGYGYTF
NA	NA	TRBV5-1	TRBJ2-3	TGCGCCAGCAGGGGGGAGGGCACAGATACGCAGTATTTT	CASRGEGTDTQYF
NA	NA	TRBV2	TRBJ2-5	TGTGCCAGCAGTGCCTCGCGGCAAGAGACCCAGTACTTC	CASSASRQETQYF
NA	NA	TRBV5-6	TRBJ2-3	TGTGCCAGCAGCTCCCGGGACATCTTCCCAGATACGCAGTATTTT	CASSSRDIFPDTQYF
TRBD2	NA	TRBV9	TRBJ2-5	TGTGCCAGCAGCCCCGAACTAGCGCAATGGGGAGAGACCCAGTACTTC	CASSPELAQWGETQYF
NA	NA	TRBV5-1	TRBJ2-7	TGCGCCAGCAGCTTGGATCTACCTTCCCACGAGCAGTACTTC	CASSLDLPSHEQYF
NA	few	TRBV28	TRBJ1-5	TGTGCCAGCAGTTTGGGAGGCGTTAATCAGCCCCAGCATTTT	CASSLGGVNQPQHF
TRBD1	NA	TRBV7-9	TRBJ1-1	TGTGCCAGCAGCTCCACAGGGGGTTATTACACTGAAGCTTTCTTT	CASSSTGGYYTEAFF
NA	NA	TRBV21-1	TRBJ1-2	TGTGCCAGCAGCAAAGATACCGGGACAGGGGGCTATGACTATGGCTACACCTTC	CASSKDTGTGGYDYGYTF
NA	NA	TRBV7-8	TRBJ1-4	TGTGCCAGCAGCAAGAAACGGGGATCAACTAATGAAAAACTGTTTTTT	CASSKKRGSTNEKLFF
TRBD1	NA	TRBV5-5	TRBJ1-6	TGTGCCAGCAGCCCCGGGACAGGGAATTCACCCCTCCACTTT	CASSPGTGNSPLHF
NA	NA	TRBV5-4	TRBJ1-1	TGTGCCAGCAGCTTGGGGATCAACAGGGTTCAGTCTGAAGCTTTCTTT	CASSLGINRVQSEAFF
TRBD1	NA	TRBV5-1	TRBJ1-1	TGCGCCAGCAGCCTGGGGGACAGGGTACAATCTGAAGCTTTCTTT	CASSLGDRVQSEAFF
TRBD1	NA	TRBV30	TRBJ1-1	TGTGCCCGCGACAGGGCCCACACTGAAGCTTTCTTT	CARDRAHTEAFF
TRBD1	NA	TRBV6-5	TRBJ1-5	TGTGCCAGCAGCCCGGACAGGGCCAATCAGCCCCAGCATTTT	CASSPDRANQPQHF
NA	NA	TRBV3-1/TRBV3-2	TRBJ2-5	TGTGCCAGCAGCCAAGGACCAGGTCAAGAGACCCAGTACTTC	CASSQGPGQETQYF
NA	NA	TRBV2	TRBJ2-1	TGTGCCAGCATCACGGGGTCCTGGGGTGAGCAGTTCTTC	CASITGSWGEQFF
TRBD2	NA	TRBV5-1	TRBJ2-3	TGCGCCAGCAGGCTTCGACTAGCGGGAGGAACAGATACGCAGTATTTT	CASRLRLAGGTDTQYF
NA	NA	TRBV29-1	TRBJ2-1	TGCAGCGCTCGCTGGGGGCTAGCGGCCCTTCGAGAGCAGTTCTTC	CSARWGLAALREQFF
TRBD2	NA	TRBV9	TRBJ2-3	TGTGCCAGCAGCTTTGGGACTACCACAGATACGCAGTATTTT	CASSFGTTTDTQYF
NA	NA	TRBV6-6	TRBJ2-1	TGTGCCAGCAGATTTCACAGAGCTAATGAGCAGTTCTTC	CASRFHRANEQFF
TRBD2	NA	TRBV11-2	TRBJ2-1	TGTGCCAGCAGCTTATCCCTAGCGGGGAAATACAATGAGCAGTTCTTC	CASSLSLAGKYNEQFF
NA	NA	TRBV4-1	TRBJ2-7	TGCGCCAGCAGCCAAGCCGAGGTCGGGTACGAGCAGTACTTC	CASSQAEVGYEQYF
TRBD1	NA	TRBV6-1	TRBJ1-2	TGTGCCAGCAGTGGTTATCGGACAGGGGGAATTGATGGCTACACCTTC	CASSGYRTGGIDGYTF
NA	once	TRBV5-5	TRBJ2-5	TGTGCCAGCAGCTTGGTCTCCCAAGAGACCCAGTACTTC	CASSLVSQETQYF
TRBD1	NA	TRBV7-6	TRBJ1-3	TGTGCCAGCAGCTCTGGGACAGGGCCTGGAAACACCATATATTTT	CASSSGTGPGNTIYF
TRBD1	NA	TRBV18	TRBJ1-1	TGTGCCAGCTCACCACCAACAGGGGCTGAAGCTTTCTTT	CASSPPTGAEAFF
NA	NA	TRBV5-8	TRBJ1-1	TGTGCCAGCAGCTTGGCAGCGCTGAACACTGAAGCTTTCTTT	CASSLAALNTEAFF
TRBD2	NA	TRBV4-1	TRBJ2-1	TGCGCCAGCAGCCAAGATCGGGTTCAGCGGACTAGTAGAAATGAGCAGTTCTTC	CASSQDRVQRTSRNEQFF
NA	NA	TRBV2	TRBJ1-2	TGTGCCAGCAGTGAACAGGGTGAACGTAGGGGGGGAGGCTACACCTTC	CASSEQGERRGGGYTF
NA	NA	TRBV5-1	TRBJ2-2	TGCGCCAGCAGCTTGACCAGGGCGAACACCGGGGAGCTGTTTTTT	CASSLTRANTGELFF
NA	once	TRBV5-1	TRBJ1-2	TGCGCCAGCAGCTTGGAATGGGGGCGTGGAGGCTACACCTTC	CASSLEWGRGGYTF
TRBD1	NA	TRBV15	TRBJ2-1	TGTGCCACCAGCAGAACAGGGGGCTCCTACAATGAGCAGTTCTTC	CATSRTGGSYNEQFF
NA	NA	TRBV3-1/TRBV3-2	TRBJ1-3	TGTGCCAGCAGCCAAGGGGCAGGGCAAGGAAACACCATATATTTT	CASSQGAGQGNTIYF
TRBD1	NA	TRBV29-1	TRBJ2-2	TGCAGCGCTCGGACAGGGGGCAGCACCGGGGAGCTGTTTTTT	CSARTGGSTGELFF
NA	NA	TRBV19	TRBJ1-6	TGTGCCAGTAGTCTTACGGATAATTCACCCCTCCACTTT	CASSLTDNSPLHF
TRBD2	NA	TRBV2	TRBJ2-1	TGTGCCAGCAAGCGGGGGGCAGCCCTGAAGCAGTTCTTC	CASKRGAALKQFF
TRBD2	NA	TRBV7-2	TRBJ2-1	TGTGCCAGCAGCTTCGGCGGGAGTACGAATGAGCAGTTCTTC	CASSFGGSTNEQFF
NA	NA	TRBV7-7	TRBJ2-5	TGTGCCAGCAGCCCCAGGGGAGAGACCCAGTACTTC	CASSPRGETQYF
NA	NA	TRBV6-1	TRBJ1-3	TGTGCCAGCAGTGAAGCGGCGGACAGACGCTCTGGAAACACCATATATTTT	CASSEAADRRSGNTIYF
NA	NA	TRBV29-1	TRBJ1-2	TGCAGCGTTGAAGGGACGGGGAGTAACGATGGCTACACCTTC	CSVEGTGSNDGYTF